The clone carrying this TCR beta chain was seen ten or more times. Its antigen is unidentified. This CDR3 comprises 17 residues. Trimming pared 1 base from V and 0 bases from J, leaving 14 bases between. Germline CDR1 is SGHTA and CDR2 is FQGNSA. This sample was taken from a study of CD8 T cells in ankylosing spondylitis. Broader study findings: Researchers report that disease-linked clones proved CD8+ and relatively rare in peripheral blood. A motif of eight or nine highly homologous TCR beta variants was seen as apparently characteristic of ankylosing spondylitis blood.

Using quantitative 5'-RACE with molecular barcodes, the authors made TCR beta libraries. Using its own MiXCR run on the 5' RACE reads, TCRdb lists one record per CDR3 protein. Here the sample spans about 240,000 distinct CDR3 sequences, about 10% being singletons. The TCR sequence derives from a male donor with ankylosing spondylitis or in good health (not recorded which). The rearrangement uses TRBV7-2 and TRBJ2-3; D possibly corresponds to TRBD2 (5 bases). What was sequenced was blood, either unsorted or a sorted T cell fraction (not recorded which). The CDR3 protein is CASSLESSSLSTDTQYF. The CDR3 nucleotides read TGTGCCAGCAGCTTAGAGTCGTCTAGCCTTAGCACAGATACGCAGTATTTT.